The 27 T cell receptor beta chains in this list originate from one sample, sequenced in a study of cytomegalovirus exposure and HLA in healthy donors. The PCR used 60 Vbeta and 13 Jbeta primers. TCRdb keeps only in-frame clones here, not all; method: immunoSEQ multiplex PCR. The repertoire holds under 200,000 clones, around 84% seen once, with 1.9% in the top ten. Source material: PBMCs. The origin of the receptors is a man between 18 and 29 years old in good health and CMV-seronegative.

The chain recombines TRBV11-2 with TRBJ1-3; a weak D match, TRBD1 (5 bases). Trimming took 6 bases from V and 1 from J, leaving 13 bases between them. CDR1 is SGHAT, CDR2 FQNNGV, per germline. The CDR3 contains 15 residues. As DNA, the CDR3 is TGTGCCAGCAGACAAGTCGCAGGGTCTGGAAACACCATATATTTT. Translating gives CASRQVAGSGNTIYF.

J is TRBJ2-3 and V is TRBV28; 8 bases are shared with TRBD2. The CDR3 covers 16 residues. V shed 3 bases, J shed 4 bases, and the junction held 9 bases outside the gene matches. Per germline, CDR1 MDHEN and CDR2 SYDVKM. The chain's CDR3 is CASSFPKREYPDTQYF. The CDR3 nucleotides are TGTGCCAGCAGTTTCCCAAAGCGGGAGTACCCAGATACGCAGTATTTT. Variable domain in full (rest from reference TRBV28 and TRBJ2-3): DVKVTQSSRYLVKRTGEKVFLECVQDMDHENMFWYRQDPGLGLRLIYFSYDVKMKEKGDIPEGYSVSREKKERFSLILESASTNQTSMYLCASSFPKREYPDTQYFGPGTRLTVL.

The chain is built from TRBV19 and TRBJ2-5; 7 nucleotides line up with TRBD1. There are 14 residues in the CDR3. Germline CDR1 is LNHDA and CDR2 is SQIVND (reference sequence). Losses at the gene ends were 5 bases for V and 7 bases for J; bases not matched to a gene: 10. CDR3 coding DNA: TGTGCCAGTAGTGGTTTCGGAGCAGGGGGGACCCAGTACTTC. Protein: CASSGFGAGGTQYF.

The chain is built from TRBV5-1 and TRBJ2-5; D gene uncertain. Germline V gene sequence: CDR1 SGHRS, CDR2 YFSETQ. V lost 4 bases to trimming and J lost 5 bases, with 9 bases between them. The CDR3 has 12 amino acids. The CDR3 coding sequence is TGCGCCAGCAGCCTCCGTCGGGAGACCCAGTACTTC. Amino acid sequence: CASSLRRETQYF.

The CDR3 DNA reads TGTGCCAGCAGTGAATTCTCGAACACCGGGGAGCTGTTTTTT. Translated: CASSEFSNTGELFF. The gene calls are TRBV6-1 and TRBJ2-2; the D is unclear. This CDR3 is built from 14 residues. Germline V gene lookup returns CDR1 MNHNS and CDR2 SASEGT. The ends were cut back, 2 bases at V and 0 bases at J, with 4 bases in the middle.

CDR3 bases: TGTGCCACCAGCAGAGACAGGGGGGCCAATCAGCCCCAGCATTTT. Amino acids: CATSRDRGANQPQHF. The J gene is TRBJ1-5, the V gene TRBV15, with 7 nucleotides matching TRBD1. This CDR3 spans 15 amino acids. Per the germline V gene, CDR1 is LNHNV and CDR2 is YYDKDF (reference sequence). V lost 0 bases and J lost 3; bases outside the gene matches: 2.

CDR3 sequence (DNA): TGTGCCAGCAGCTCGGTCCTTGATGAGCAGTTCTTC. This codes for CASSSVLDEQFF. V gene TRBV5-4 combines with J gene TRBJ2-1, with D unclear. Germline CDR1 is SGHNT and CDR2 is YYREEE (reference sequence). Trimming took 3 bases from V and 8 from J, leaving 9 bases between them. There are 12 residues in the CDR3.

V is TRBV7-3 and J is TRBJ2-2; 8 bases are a match to TRBD1. Germline CDR1 and CDR2: SGHTA and FQGTGA. V lost 4 bases and J lost 6; bases outside the gene matches: 1. CDR3 length: 13 amino acids. The CDR3 DNA reads TGTGCCAGCAGCTCGGACAGGGCCGGGGAGCTGTTTTTT. It codes for CASSSDRAGELFF. Full variable domain (outside the CDR3, taken from reference TRBV7-3 and TRBJ2-2): GAGVSQTPSNKVTEKGKYVELRCDPISGHTALYWYRQSLGQGPEFLIYFQGTGAADDSGLPNDRFFAVRPEGSVSTLKIQRTERGDSAVYLCASSSDRAGELFFGEGSRLTVL.

The chain uses TRBV2 and TRBJ2-1; a possible D gene is TRBD2 (6 bases). CDR3 length: 15 residues. V was clipped by 8 bases and J by 1 base, with 15 bases between them. Germline V lookup: CDR1 SNHLY, CDR2 FYNNEI. CDR3 bases: TGTGCCAGCGTGCAGGAGGGGCCGTCCTACAATGAGCAGTTCTTC. Translated: CASVQEGPSYNEQFF.

As concerns this clone: Without the conserved terminal phenylalanine or tryptophan, this CDR3 likely stems from a read error. J is TRBJ1-2 and V is TRBV6-5; no clear D. V was trimmed by 0 bases and J by 0 bases, leaving 8 bases between them. CDR1 is MNHEY, CDR2 SVGAGI, per germline. The CDR3 has 15 amino acids. The CDR3, as DNA: TGTGCCAGCAGTTACTCGTCCAGGACTAACTATGGCTACACCCTC. Its translation: CASSYSSRTNYGYTL.

The V call is TRBV27, the J call TRBJ1-2; tentatively, D is TRBD1 (5 bases). The CDR3 has 12 amino acids. V shed 3 bases and J shed 8 bases, with 10 bases lying between them. Germline values: CDR1 MNHEY, CDR2 SMNVEV (reference sequence). The DNA for the CDR3 is TGTGCCAGCAGTTTGGGAGGGGAGGGCTACACCTTC. This sequence encodes CASSLGGEGYTF.

This clone was seen more than once but under ten times. The genes are TRBV29-1 and TRBJ1-4; D possibly corresponds to TRBD1 (5 bases). The germline CDR1 and CDR2 sequences are SQVTM and ANQGSEA. V dropped 1 base and J dropped 7 bases, with 10 bases sitting between them. The CDR3 runs 13 residues. The CDR3 reads CSVEAGGGEKLFF. In DNA, the CDR3 is TGCAGCGTTGAAGCCGGGGGTGGTGAAAAACTGTTTTTT. Full variable domain (rest looked up from reference TRBV29-1 and TRBJ1-4): SAVISQKPSRDICQRGTSLTIQCQVDSQVTMMFWYRQQPGQSLTLIATANQGSEATYESGFVIDKFPISRPNLTFSTLTVSNMSPEDSSIYLCSVEAGGGEKLFFGSGTQLSVL.

The rearrangement joins TRBV5-4 to TRBJ1-2; D not resolved. The germline gives CDR1 SGHNT, CDR2 YYREEE (reference sequence). Trimming removed 0 bases at V and 2 bases at J, with 8 bases between. This CDR3 region has 14 residues. The CDR3 protein is CASSLEDGNYGYTF. The CDR3, as DNA: TGTGCCAGCAGCTTGGAAGACGGGAACTATGGCTACACCTTC.

V gene TRBV7-8 combines with J gene TRBJ2-2; 13 positions match TRBD2. This CDR3 comprises 20 residues. The trim removed 1 base at V and 6 bases at J, leaving 14 bases unmatched. Germline values: CDR1 SGHVS, CDR2 FQNEAQ. The CDR3 sequence: CASSLGVSVATSGRAGELFF. The CDR3 nucleotides read TGTGCCAGCAGCTTAGGAGTTTCAGTAGCAACTAGCGGGAGGGCCGGGGAGCTGTTTTTT.

The gene calls are TRBV6-5 and TRBJ2-7, with 10 bases that match TRBD1. The CDR3 spans 14 residues. Germline V gene sequence: CDR1 MNHEY, CDR2 SVGAGI. V lost 6 bases and J lost 9; bases outside the gene matches: 11. CDR3 sequence: CASSMGQGPRGQYF. For the CDR3, the DNA is TGTGCCAGCAGCATGGGACAGGGGCCAAGGGGGCAGTACTTC.

This clone was seen a single time. The rearrangement joins TRBV7-2 to TRBJ2-1, with TRBD2 matching 9 bases. Germline CDR1 is SGHTA and CDR2 is FQGNSA. V shed 5 bases, J shed 5 bases, and the junction held 13 bases outside the gene matches. This CDR3 has 17 residues. CDR3 in amino acids: CASSPRRREGMDNEQFF. DNA for the CDR3: TGTGCCAGCAGCCCCCGGAGGCGGGAGGGAATGGACAATGAGCAGTTCTTC. Using reference TRBV7-2 and TRBJ2-1 for the parts outside the CDR3, the full variable domain is GAGVSQSPSNKVTEKGKDVELRCDPISGHTALYWYRQSLGQGLEFLIYFQGNSAPDKSGLPSDRFSAERTGGSVSTLTIQRTQQEDSAVYLCASSPRRREGMDNEQFFGPGTRLTVL.

A remark on this clone: The identical CDR3 is also encoded by other nucleotide sequences in the sample. V gene TRBV5-1 combines with J gene TRBJ2-3; 8 nucleotides match TRBD2. The junction had 10 bases not matched to a gene; V was cut back by 3 bases and J by 7 bases. This CDR3 spans 15 amino acids. Germline lookup yields CDR1 SGHRS and CDR2 YFSETQ. This CDR3 is CASSSGLAPGYTQYF. In DNA, the CDR3 is TGCGCCAGCAGCTCTGGACTAGCTCCAGGGTATACGCAGTATTTT.

This chain joins TRBV18 and TRBJ1-2, with a weak D call TRBD1 (6 bases). The V gene lost 6 bases and the J gene lost 4 bases, with 15 bases spanning the gap. The CDR3 runs 14 residues. Germline values: CDR1 KGHSH, CDR2 LQKENI. This CDR3 reads CASSPDRTLYGYTF. CDR3 DNA sequence: TGTGCCAGCTCCCCCGACAGGACCCTCTATGGCTACACCTTC.

Here the CDR3 reads CASSLGDRDAPEAFF. CDR3 sequence (DNA): TGTGCCAGCAGCTTAGGGGACAGGGATGCCCCTGAAGCTTTCTTT. This chain joins TRBV7-9 and TRBJ1-1, with TRBD1 matching 9 bases. Germline V gives CDR1 SEHNR, CDR2 FQNEAQ (reference sequence). The CDR3 is made up of 15 amino acids. The junction had 6 bases not matched to a gene; V was cut back by 1 base and J by 6 bases. Combining the CDR3 with reference TRBV7-9 and TRBJ1-1 gives the whole variable domain DTGVSQNPRHKITKRGQNVTFRCDPISEHNRLYWYRQTLGQGPEFLTYFQNEAQLEKSRLLSDRFSAERPKGSFSTLEIQRTEQGDSAMYLCASSLGDRDAPEAFFGQGTRLTVV.

The J gene is TRBJ2-2, the V gene TRBV7-6; 8 nucleotides agree with TRBD1. V lost 5 bases to trimming and J lost 6 bases; unmatched junction nucleotides: 8. CDR1 SGHVS and CDR2 FNYEAQ come from the germline V gene. The CDR3 extends over 15 amino acids. The CDR3 DNA reads as TGTGCCAGCAGCCCCGGACAGGGTGGCCCCGGGGAGCTGTTTTTT. As protein: CASSPGQGGPGELFF.

This chain joins TRBV19 and TRBJ1-4; no clear D gene. From germline, CDR1 is LNHDA and CDR2 SQIVND (reference sequence). V lost 3 bases, J lost 0 bases, and 5 bases lay in between. This CDR3 comprises 14 residues. CDR3 sequence reads: CASSISATNEKLFF. The CDR3 region has the DNA TGTGCCAGTAGTATCAGTGCAACTAATGAAAAACTGTTTTTT.

The V and J genes are TRBV6-5 and TRBJ1-1; 7 bases agree with TRBD1. The CDR3 runs 15 residues. Germline CDR1 reads MNHEY; CDR2 reads SVGAGI. The trim removed 4 bases at V and 0 bases at J, leaving 5 bases unmatched. CDR3 in amino acids: CASSWGQTMNTEAFF. The CDR3 nucleotides read TGTGCCAGCAGTTGGGGACAGACAATGAACACTGAAGCTTTCTTT.

This clone was seen a handful of times. The V and J genes are TRBV6-1 and TRBJ1-5, with D unclear. This CDR3 has 16 amino acids. V was cut by 1 base and J by 2 bases, with 12 bases left in between. CDR1 MNHNS and CDR2 SASEGT come from the germline V gene. The CDR3 loop reads CASSEVAGRGNQPQHF. In DNA form, the CDR3 reads TGTGCCAGCAGTGAAGTTGCCGGGCGGGGCAATCAGCCCCAGCATTTT.

In its sample, this clone was seen once. V gene TRBV10-3 combines with J gene TRBJ1-4, with D possibly TRBD1 on 5 matching bases. Germline values: CDR1 ENHRY, CDR2 SYGVKD. V lost 6 bases, J lost 8 bases, and 16 bases lay in between. This CDR3 spans 14 amino acids. The CDR3 is CAISASGEGEKLFF. The CDR3 coding sequence is TGTGCCATCAGCGCGTCGGGGGAAGGGGAAAAACTGTTTTTT.

The chain couples TRBV25-1 to TRBJ2-5; TRBD2 matches 12 bases. Judging by the DNA end, TRBJ2-7 fits better; the J call may be wrong. Germline CDR1 MGHDK, CDR2 SYGVNS. The CDR3 extends over 17 amino acids. Written as DNA, the CDR3 is TGTGCCAGCAGCCGCGAACTAGCGGGAGGCCCCTCCTACGAGCAGTACTTC. Its protein is CASSRELAGGPSYEQYF.

This clone has a single count. The sample has other DNA sequences that encode this CDR3 too. The chain carries TRBV5-1 and TRBJ1-2, with D possibly being TRBD1 (5 bases). The CDR3 consists of 13 residues. V was cut by 1 base and J by 8 bases, with 12 bases left in between. Looked up from germline, CDR1 is SGHRS and CDR2 is YFSETQ. CDR3 sequence reads: CASSLREGYGYTF. CDR3 in DNA: TGCGCCAGCAGCTTGAGGGAGGGGTACGGCTACACCTTC.

The CDR3 region has the DNA TGTGCCAGCAGCCCACGGGGTGGAGATTCACCCCTCCACTTT. It is translated as CASSPRGGDSPLHF. This chain uses TRBV7-3 with TRBJ1-6, with D unresolved. This CDR3 region has 14 residues. Deletions cut 5 bases from V and 8 bases from J, with 13 bases between. Germline CDR1 and CDR2: SGHTA and FQGTGA.